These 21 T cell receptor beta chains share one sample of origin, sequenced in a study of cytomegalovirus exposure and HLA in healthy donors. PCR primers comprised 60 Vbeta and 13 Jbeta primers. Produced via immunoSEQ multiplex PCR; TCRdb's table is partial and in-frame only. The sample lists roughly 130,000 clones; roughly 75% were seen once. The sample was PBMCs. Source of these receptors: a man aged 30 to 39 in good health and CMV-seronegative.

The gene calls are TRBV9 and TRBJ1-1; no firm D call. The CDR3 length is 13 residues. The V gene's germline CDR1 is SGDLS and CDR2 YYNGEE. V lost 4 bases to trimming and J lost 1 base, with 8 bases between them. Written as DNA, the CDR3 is TGTGCCAGCAGCCCTCGGGAGAACACTGAAGCTTTCTTT. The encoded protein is CASSPRENTEAFF.

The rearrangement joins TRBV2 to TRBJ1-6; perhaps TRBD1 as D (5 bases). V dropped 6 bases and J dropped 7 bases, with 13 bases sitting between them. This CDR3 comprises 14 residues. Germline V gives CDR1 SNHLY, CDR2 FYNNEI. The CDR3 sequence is CASSKTETNSPLHF. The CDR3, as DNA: TGTGCCAGCAGCAAGACAGAGACCAATTCACCCCTCCACTTT.

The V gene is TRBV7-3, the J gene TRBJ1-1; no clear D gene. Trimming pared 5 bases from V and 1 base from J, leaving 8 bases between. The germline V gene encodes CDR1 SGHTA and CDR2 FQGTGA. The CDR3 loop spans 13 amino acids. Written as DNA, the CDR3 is TGTGCCAGCAGCCTCCGACAGAACACTGAAGCTTTCTTT. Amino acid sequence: CASSLRQNTEAFF.

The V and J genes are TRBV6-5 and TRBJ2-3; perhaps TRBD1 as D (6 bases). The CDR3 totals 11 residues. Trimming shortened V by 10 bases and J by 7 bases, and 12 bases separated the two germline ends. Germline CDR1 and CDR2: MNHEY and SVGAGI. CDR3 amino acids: CATHRDHTQYF. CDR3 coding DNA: TGTGCCACCCACAGGGATCATACGCAGTATTTT.

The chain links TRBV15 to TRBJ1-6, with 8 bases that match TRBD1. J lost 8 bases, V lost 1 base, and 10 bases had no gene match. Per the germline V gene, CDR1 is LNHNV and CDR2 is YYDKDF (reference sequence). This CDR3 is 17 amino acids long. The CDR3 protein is CATSRVQGARKDSPLHF. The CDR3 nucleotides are TGTGCCACCAGCAGAGTCCAGGGGGCGCGGAAGGATTCACCCCTCCACTTT.

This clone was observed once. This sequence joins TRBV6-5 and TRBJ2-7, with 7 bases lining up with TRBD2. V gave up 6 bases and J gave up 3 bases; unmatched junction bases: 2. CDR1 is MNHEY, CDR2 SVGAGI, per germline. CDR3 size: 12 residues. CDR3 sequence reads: CASRGGSYEQYF. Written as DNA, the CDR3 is TGTGCCAGCAGGGGAGGGAGCTACGAGCAGTACTTC.

Here the CDR3 reads CASSRQAGGLETQYF. CDR3 DNA: TGCGCCAGCAGCCGCCAAGCGGGGGGGCTGGAGACCCAGTACTTC. This chain links TRBV4-3 with TRBJ2-5; 10 bases match TRBD2. With V trimmed by 4 bases and J by 5 bases, 7 bases remained unmatched. The CDR3 is 15 residues long. Germline CDR1 LGHNA, CDR2 YSLEER.

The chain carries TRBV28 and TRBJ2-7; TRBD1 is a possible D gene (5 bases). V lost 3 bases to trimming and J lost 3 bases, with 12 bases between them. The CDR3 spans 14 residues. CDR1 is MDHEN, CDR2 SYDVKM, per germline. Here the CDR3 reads CASSFPTVRYEQYF. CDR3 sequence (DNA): TGTGCCAGCAGTTTCCCGACAGTCCGCTACGAGCAGTACTTC.

CDR3 nucleotide sequence: TGTGCCATCAGAGGGACAGGGAACTATGGCTACACCTTC. The encoded protein is CAIRGTGNYGYTF. V usage is TRBV10-3 and J usage is TRBJ1-2; 9 positions agree with TRBD1. Germline V gene lookup returns CDR1 ENHRY and CDR2 SYGVKD. The CDR3 covers 13 residues. With V trimmed by 6 bases and J by 2 bases, 1 base remained unmatched.

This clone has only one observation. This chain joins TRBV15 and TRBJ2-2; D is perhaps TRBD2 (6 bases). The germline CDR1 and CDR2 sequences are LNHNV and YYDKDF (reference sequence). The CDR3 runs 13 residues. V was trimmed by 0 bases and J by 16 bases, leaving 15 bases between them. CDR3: CATSREVGLPRFF. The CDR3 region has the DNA TGTGCCACCAGCAGAGAAGTAGGACTACCACGGTTTTTT.

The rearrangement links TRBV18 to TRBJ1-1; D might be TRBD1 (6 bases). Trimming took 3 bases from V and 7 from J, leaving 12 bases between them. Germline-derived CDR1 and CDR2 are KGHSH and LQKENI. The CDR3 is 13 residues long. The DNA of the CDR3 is TGTGCCAGCTCACCCACTACAGGGATTGAAGCTTTCTTT. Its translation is CASSPTTGIEAFF.

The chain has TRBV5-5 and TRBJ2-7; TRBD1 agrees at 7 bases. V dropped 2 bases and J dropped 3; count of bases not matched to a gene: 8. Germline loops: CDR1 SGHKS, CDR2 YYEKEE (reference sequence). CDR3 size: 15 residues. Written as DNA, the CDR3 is TGTGCCAGCAGCTTCTGGGAGACAGGGTTCTACGAGCAGTACTTC. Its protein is CASSFWETGFYEQYF.

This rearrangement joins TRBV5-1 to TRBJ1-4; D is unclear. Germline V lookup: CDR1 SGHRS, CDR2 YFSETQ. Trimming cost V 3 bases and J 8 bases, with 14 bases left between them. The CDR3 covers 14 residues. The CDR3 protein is CASSWTPEEEKLFF. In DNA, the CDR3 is TGCGCCAGCAGCTGGACCCCGGAGGAGGAAAAACTGTTTTTT.

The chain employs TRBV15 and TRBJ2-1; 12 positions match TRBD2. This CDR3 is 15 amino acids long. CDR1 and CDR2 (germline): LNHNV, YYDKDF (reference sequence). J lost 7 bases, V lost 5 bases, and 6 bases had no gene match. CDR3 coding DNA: TGTGCCACCAGCGTTCTAGCGGGGGGGCGAAATGAGCAGTTCTTC. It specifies CATSVLAGGRNEQFF.

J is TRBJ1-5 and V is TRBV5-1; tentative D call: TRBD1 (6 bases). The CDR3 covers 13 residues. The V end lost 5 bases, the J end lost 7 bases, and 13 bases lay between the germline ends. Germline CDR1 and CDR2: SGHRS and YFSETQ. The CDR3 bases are TGCGCCAGCAGTGTCCAGAGGGGGCAGCCCCAGCATTTT. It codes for CASSVQRGQPQHF.

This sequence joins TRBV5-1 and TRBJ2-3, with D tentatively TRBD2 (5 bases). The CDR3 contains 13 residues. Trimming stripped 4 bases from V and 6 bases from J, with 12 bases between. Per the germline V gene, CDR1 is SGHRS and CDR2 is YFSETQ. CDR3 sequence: CASSTTRGDTQYF. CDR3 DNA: TGCGCCAGCAGCACAACTAGAGGCGATACGCAGTATTTT.

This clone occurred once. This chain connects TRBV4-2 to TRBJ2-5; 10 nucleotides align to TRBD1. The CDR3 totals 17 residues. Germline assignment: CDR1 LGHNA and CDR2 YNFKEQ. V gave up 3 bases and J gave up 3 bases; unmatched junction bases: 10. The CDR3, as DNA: TGTGCCAGCAGCCATTCAACAACCGGGACAGGGGAAGAGACCCAGTACTTC. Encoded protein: CASSHSTTGTGEETQYF.

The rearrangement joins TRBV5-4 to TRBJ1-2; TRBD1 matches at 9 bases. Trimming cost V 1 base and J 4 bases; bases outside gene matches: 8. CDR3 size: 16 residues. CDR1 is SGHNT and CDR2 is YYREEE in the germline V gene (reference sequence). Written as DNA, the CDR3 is TGTGCCAGCAGCTTGTCCGGGACAGGGACCTTCTATGGCTACACCTTC. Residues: CASSLSGTGTFYGYTF.

The CDR3 region is CASSLGRRTQYF. The CDR3 DNA is TGTGCCAGCAGTCTTGGTCGGCGGACGCAGTATTTT. The V gene is TRBV28, the J gene TRBJ2-3; D unresolved. This CDR3 region has 12 residues. Germline V lookup: CDR1 MDHEN, CDR2 SYDVKM. V was shortened by 5 bases and J by 9 bases, with 12 bases between the two germline ends.

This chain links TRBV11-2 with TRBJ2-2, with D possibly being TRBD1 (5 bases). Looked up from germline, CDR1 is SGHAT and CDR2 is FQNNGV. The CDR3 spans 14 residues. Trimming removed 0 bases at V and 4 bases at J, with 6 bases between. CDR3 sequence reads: CASSLETATGELFF. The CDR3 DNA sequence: TGTGCCAGCAGCTTAGAGACAGCCACCGGGGAGCTGTTTTTT.

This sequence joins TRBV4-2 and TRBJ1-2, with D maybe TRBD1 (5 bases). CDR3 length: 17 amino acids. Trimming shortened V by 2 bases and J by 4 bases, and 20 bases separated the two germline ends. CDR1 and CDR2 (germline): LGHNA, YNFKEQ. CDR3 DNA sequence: TGTGCCAGCAGCCAAACCCTCAGTGCGGGACCGATCTATGGCTACACCTTC. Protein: CASSQTLSAGPIYGYTF.